This TCR beta chain was sequenced in a study of T cell responses to AZD1222 COVID-19 vaccine. Germline-derived CDR1 and CDR2 are SNHLY and FYNNEI. V lost 6 bases to trimming and J lost 1 base, with 25 bases between them. The CDR3 consists of 19 residues. The protocol was immunoSEQ multiplex PCR, while the TCRdb copy is restricted to in-frame clones and leaves out a portion. Of about 140,000 clones detected, 90% to 95% appear once; the ten largest clones hold roughly 4%. Study observations and caveats: Among the donors, most were white British and more were female, and clonal diversity was possibly underestimated. The study sampled repertoires only after the peak T cell response. The reported proportion of spike-specific TCRs targeting unmutated variant regions was nearly half.

Of note for this clone: Its antigen remains unidentified.

The receptor was isolated from an adult who received the AZD1222 COVID-19 vaccine. The chain recombines TRBV2 with TRBJ1-5; tentative D call: TRBD1 (6 bases). Source: peripheral blood, taken 28 days after the second AZD1222 dose. In DNA form, the CDR3 reads TGTGCCAGCAGGGGGATGTACTATAGGGGGAAGGAAAGCAATCAGCCCCAGCATTTT. Amino acids: CASRGMYYRGKESNQPQHF.